Here is one T cell receptor (beta chain) with its context. Its cognate antigen is unknown. The data were taken from a study of beta chain features in type 1 diabetes. The study's findings and limits: Among all four CD4+ subsets, Type 1 diabetes patients had TCRB CDR3s that were moderately but significantly shorter.

V dropped 7 bases and J dropped 1 base, with 14 bases sitting between them. Germline CDR1 and CDR2: SGHRS and YFSETQ. This CDR3 is 14 amino acids long. cDNA synthesis used the whole RNA isolate, giving expressed TCRB sequences. Some 3.8 million reads, on average, came from each naive, central memory and regulatory T cell sample. Profiled with immunoSEQ multiplex PCR; TCRdb holds only in-frame clones, not every one. The sample lists 550,000 to 850,000 clones, roughly 13% occurring once. Sequenced input: naive CD4+ T cells from blood. This sequence was found in a man aged 18 to 29 with type 1 diabetes. The V call is TRBV5-1, the J call TRBJ1-1; tentative D call: TRBD1 (5 bases). CDR3 sequence (DNA): TGCGCCAGCGCGAAACAGGACCAGAACACTGAAGCTTTCTTT. This gives the protein CASAKQDQNTEAFF. Drawing the rest from reference TRBV5-1 and TRBJ1-1, the complete variable domain is KAGVTQTPRYLIKTRGQQVTLSCSPISGHRSVSWYQQTPGQGLQFLFEYFSETQRNKGNFPGRFSGRQFSNSRSEMNVSTLELGDSALYLCASAKQDQNTEAFFGQGTRLTVV.